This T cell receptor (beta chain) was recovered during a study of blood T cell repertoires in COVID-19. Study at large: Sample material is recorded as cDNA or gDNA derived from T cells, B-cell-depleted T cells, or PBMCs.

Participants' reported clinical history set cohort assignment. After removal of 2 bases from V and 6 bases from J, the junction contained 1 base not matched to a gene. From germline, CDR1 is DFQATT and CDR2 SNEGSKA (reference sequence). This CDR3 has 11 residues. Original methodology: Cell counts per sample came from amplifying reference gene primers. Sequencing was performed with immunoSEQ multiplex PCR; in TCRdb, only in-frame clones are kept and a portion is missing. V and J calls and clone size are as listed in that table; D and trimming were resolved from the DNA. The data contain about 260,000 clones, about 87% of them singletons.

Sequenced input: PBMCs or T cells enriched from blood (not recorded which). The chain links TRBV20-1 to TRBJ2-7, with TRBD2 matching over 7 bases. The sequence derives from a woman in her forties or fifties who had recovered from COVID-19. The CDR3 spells CSARLAAEQYF. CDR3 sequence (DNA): TGCAGTGCTAGACTAGCGGCCGAGCAGTACTTC.